This TCR beta chain was documented in a study of blood T cells in healthy people across ages. About this clonotype itself: What it binds is not known. A much larger clone differs from this one at a single base, so this may be a read error.

Healthy Russian Caucasian donors spanned ages about 6 to 100 years. J gave up 3 bases and V 8 bases, and 6 bases lay outside the gene matches. Germline V gives CDR1 ENHRY, CDR2 SYGVKD. The CDR3 loop spans 15 amino acids. The authors ran a second PCR of about 7 to 11 cycles using a sample-barcoded 5' primer and a J-beta primer mix. The template-switch adaptor, which had 12 random nucleotides, put a tag on each cDNA molecule. In TCRdb, the 5' RACE reads were re-called with MiXCR into one record per CDR3 protein. The repertoire has about 1.1 million distinct CDR3 sequences, 30% to 40% of them found once; the top ten carry around 12%. Whole-study findings and limits: There was no known CMV status for donors, so expanded clonotype changes were possibly confounded.

The chain has TRBV10-3 and TRBJ1-4, with TRBD1 matching over 10 bases. The sequencing input was blood. This TCR derives from a man in his late teens or twenties in good health. CDR3 coding DNA: TGTGCCATCGGGACAGGGGTCCGAGCTAATGAAAAACTGTTTTTT. It translates to CAIGTGVRANEKLFF.